This TCR delta chain was sequenced for a study of γδ T cells in repeated Plasmodium falciparum infection. Broader study findings: Vdelta2-negative gammadelta repertoires, largely Vdelta1+, seemingly showed infection-driven waves of new clonal selection. Compared with Australian children, Malian Vdelta2-negative repertoires seemed more clonal, less diverse, less shared.

Gammadelta T cells were flow-sorted from PBMC into Vgamma9/Vdelta2+ and Vdelta2-negative populations for bulk analysis. Trimming pared 2 bases from V and 0 bases from J, leaving 16 bases between. The CDR3 contains 17 residues. Per the germline V gene, CDR1 is TSWWSYY and CDR2 is QGS. Concerning this clone: Its antigen is unidentified. This specimen includes other DNA sequences encoding the same CDR3.

TCRdb reran clone calling via CATT on the multiplex PCR reads. The table shows around 86,000 delta-chain clones, with about 1.5% occurring only once. The material sequenced was gamma-delta T cells from blood. This clonotype was sampled from a pool of human donors (malaria-infected and uninfected, not separated). V is TRDV1 and J is TRDJ1; D is possibly TRDD3 (6 bases). The J gene was not available in TCRdb and was assigned here by matching the DNA to germline segments. CDR3 sequence reads: CALGESLGSPYTDKLIF. CDR3 bases: TGTGCTCTTGGGGAAAGCCTGGGGTCCCCTTACACCGATAAACTCATCTTT.